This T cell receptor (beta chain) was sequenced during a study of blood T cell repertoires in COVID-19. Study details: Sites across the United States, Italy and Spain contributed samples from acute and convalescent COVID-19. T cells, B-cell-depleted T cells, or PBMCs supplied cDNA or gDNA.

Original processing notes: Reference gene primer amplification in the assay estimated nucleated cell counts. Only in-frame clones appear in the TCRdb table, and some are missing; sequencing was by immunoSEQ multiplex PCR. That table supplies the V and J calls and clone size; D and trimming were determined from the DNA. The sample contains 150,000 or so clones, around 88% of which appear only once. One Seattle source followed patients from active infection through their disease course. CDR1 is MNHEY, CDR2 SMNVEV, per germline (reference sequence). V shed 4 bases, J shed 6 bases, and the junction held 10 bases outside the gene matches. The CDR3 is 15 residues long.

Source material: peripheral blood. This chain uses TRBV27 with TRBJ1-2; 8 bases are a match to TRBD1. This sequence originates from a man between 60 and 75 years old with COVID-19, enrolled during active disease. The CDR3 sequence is CASSWGSDRGDGYTF. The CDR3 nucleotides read TGTGCCAGCAGTTGGGGATCAGACAGGGGAGATGGCTACACCTTC.